A single sample gave rise to the 21 T cell receptor beta chains below, sequenced in a study of glioma-infiltrating T cells after dendritic cell vaccination. Some clones are missing from TCRdb's copy, which holds only in-frame ones; the method was immunoSEQ multiplex PCR. The sample yields more than 85,000 clones, almost 90% seen once. Time point noted: after dendritic cell vaccination, including at tumor progression/relapse. The source material was blood, sampled after dendritic cell vaccination. The receptors were sampled from a human donor with glioblastoma.

The rearrangement uses TRBV2 and TRBJ1-5; 8 nucleotides line up with TRBD1. The CDR3 loop spans 17 amino acids. CDR1 is SNHLY, CDR2 FYNNEI, per germline. After removal of 5 bases from V and 5 bases from J, the junction contained 14 bases not matched to a gene. The CDR3 DNA reads as TGTGCCAGCAGTCGATACCGGGGGGCAGGGGGCGATCAGCCCCAGCATTTT. It encodes CASSRYRGAGGDQPQHF.

The gene calls are TRBV20-1 and TRBJ1-2; D possibly corresponds to TRBD1 (6 bases). This CDR3 is built from 11 residues. Per germline, CDR1 DFQATT and CDR2 SNEGSKA (reference sequence). The CDR3 nucleotides are TGCAGCTTTTACGGGGGGCATGGCTACACCTTC. Residues: CSFYGGHGYTF.

V is TRBV28 and J is TRBJ1-2; the D is unclear. V gave up 6 bases and J gave up 7 bases, with 15 bases separating them. Germline CDR1 is MDHEN and CDR2 is SYDVKM. The CDR3 length is 13 residues. The CDR3 DNA reads as TGTGCCAGCAGGAGTCCCCCCCGGGGTGGCTACACCTTC. Translated: CASRSPPRGGYTF.

The V and J genes are TRBV19 and TRBJ1-4, with TRBD1 matching 8 bases. Trimming cost V 3 bases and J 0 bases; bases outside gene matches: 6. This CDR3 is built from 17 residues. CDR1 is LNHDA and CDR2 is SQIVND in the germline V gene (reference sequence). The CDR3 nucleotides read TGTGCCAGTAGTATCTGGCCAGGGGGCCCAACTAATGAAAAACTGTTTTTT. Its protein is CASSIWPGGPTNEKLFF.

The CDR3 DNA is TGTGCCAGCAGTGAAGTGAGACAGGGTGAGGCGAACACAGATACGCAGTATTTT. Amino acids: CASSEVRQGEANTDTQYF. The chain employs TRBV6-1 and TRBJ2-3; 7 bases agree with TRBD1. Trimming cost V 1 base and J 2 bases; bases outside gene matches: 12. The CDR3 loop spans 18 amino acids. Germline CDR1 MNHNS, CDR2 SASEGT.

This clone was found a few times. The rearrangement links TRBV19 to TRBJ1-5, with 7 positions matching TRBD1. V lost 7 bases, J lost 1 base, and 1 base stayed unmatched. In germline, CDR1 is LNHDA, CDR2 SQIVND (reference sequence). CDR3 length: 13 amino acids. CDR3 DNA: TGTGCCAGTACGGGACAGAGCAATCAGCCCCAGCATTTT. Encoded protein: CASTGQSNQPQHF.

The chain employs TRBV7-2 and TRBJ2-1; the D is unclear. The CDR3 covers 14 residues. V was pared by 10 bases and J by 4 bases, with 17 bases between. From germline, CDR1 is SGHTA and CDR2 FQGNSA. CDR3 sequence: CAIRSVGAYNEQFF. CDR3 coding DNA: TGTGCCATCCGCTCGGTAGGAGCATACAATGAGCAGTTCTTC. The entire variable domain, with the rest obtained from reference TRBV7-2 and TRBJ2-1, is as follows: GAGVSQSPSNKVTEKGKDVELRCDPISGHTALYWYRQSLGQGLEFLIYFQGNSAPDKSGLPSDRFSAERTGGSVSTLTIQRTQQEDSAVYLCAIRSVGAYNEQFFGPGTRLTVL.

With regard to this clone: One end of the junction varies from germline; a read error may be responsible. V and J are TRBV4-2 and TRBJ2-3, with D perhaps matching TRBD2 (6 bases). The CDR3 has 16 residues. The germline V gene encodes CDR1 LGHNA and CDR2 YNFKEQ. CDR3 sequence: CASRQEGTRGTDTQYF. CDR3 DNA: TGTGCCAGCCGCCAGGAGGGGACGCGGGGCACAGATACGCAGTATTTT.

Concerning this clone itself: Within the sample, other DNA sequences also encode this same CDR3. The chain uses TRBV10-3 and TRBJ1-1, with D possibly matching TRBD1 (5 bases). Germline V gene sequence: CDR1 ENHRY, CDR2 SYGVKD. V lost 3 bases, J lost 3 bases, and 5 bases lay in between. The CDR3 consists of 12 residues. CDR3 DNA sequence: TGTGCCATCAGTGACAGGGACACTGAAGCTTTCTTT. Translating gives CAISDRDTEAFF.

The rearrangement joins TRBV30 to TRBJ2-5; tentative D call: TRBD2 (7 bases). Germline V gene lookup returns CDR1 GTSNPN and CDR2 SVGIG (reference sequence). The CDR3 has 15 residues. V lost 2 bases to trimming and J lost 7 bases, with 20 bases between them. In DNA form, the CDR3 reads TGTGCCTGGAGTTTCGGCGGGGGCTCCTTGCGGACCCAGTACTTC. Protein product: CAWSFGGGSLRTQYF.

The chain uses TRBV9 and TRBJ1-5; D call uncertain. The CDR3 is 15 residues long. The ends were cut back, 0 bases at V and 1 base at J, with 8 bases in the middle. Germline V gives CDR1 SGDLS, CDR2 YYNGEE. The CDR3 is CASSVDGLSNQPQHF. The DNA for the CDR3 is TGTGCCAGCAGCGTAGATGGCCTGAGCAATCAGCCCCAGCATTTT.

J is TRBJ2-3 and V is TRBV6-5; D may be TRBD2 (5 bases). The CDR3 has 14 residues. Trimming cost V 9 bases and J 0 bases, with 13 bases left between them. Germline-derived CDR1 and CDR2 are MNHEY and SVGAGI. The CDR3: CARGPRGSTDTQYF. CDR3 DNA sequence: TGTGCCAGAGGGCCTCGAGGGAGCACAGATACGCAGTATTTT.

The count of this clone is one. The germline gene is not matched at one end of the junction; a read error may be the cause. The gene calls are TRBV13 and TRBJ2-1; TRBD2 aligns across 15 bases. The CDR3 covers 15 residues. Germline CDR1 is PRHDT and CDR2 is FYEKMQ (reference sequence). Here the CDR3 reads CASSLGGLAGGEQFF. The DNA of the CDR3 is TGTGCCAGCAGCCTAGGGGGACTAGCGGGAGGAGAGCAGTTCTTC. Based on the CDR3 plus reference TRBV13 and TRBJ2-1, the full variable domain is AAGVIQSPRHLIKEKRETATLKCYPIPRHDTVYWYQQGPGQDPQFLISFYEKMQSDKGSIPDRFSAQQFSDYHSELNMSSLELGDSALYFCASSLGGLAGGEQFFGPGTRLTVL.

The rearrangement uses TRBV7-9 and TRBJ2-7; 8 bases map to TRBD1. The V gene's germline CDR1 is SEHNR and CDR2 FQNEAQ (reference sequence). Unmatched junction bases numbered 15, after V lost 1 base and J lost 7 bases. This CDR3 spans 17 amino acids. The CDR3 DNA sequence: TGTGCCAGCAGCTTAGGGGCTGGACAGGGCGGCCCAGGGGAGCAGTACTTC. Its translation is CASSLGAGQGGPGEQYF.

This chain uses TRBV18 with TRBJ1-1; possible D gene TRBD1, 5 bases. From germline, CDR1 is KGHSH and CDR2 LQKENI. The CDR3 has 13 residues. V was shortened by 7 bases and J by 0 bases, with 9 bases between the two germline ends. In DNA form, the CDR3 reads TGTGCCAGCTGTCAGGGCATGAACACTGAAGCTTTCTTT. Protein: CASCQGMNTEAFF. Complete variable domain (other parts from reference TRBV18 and TRBJ1-1): NAGVMQNPRHLVRRRGQEARLRCSPMKGHSHVYWYRQLPEEGLKFMVYLQKENIIDESGMPKERFSAEFPKEGPSILRIQQVVRGDSAAYFCASCQGMNTEAFFGQGTRLTVV.

This clone was counted between two and nine times. The chain uses TRBV6-5 and TRBJ2-7, with TRBD1 matching over 8 bases. Per germline, CDR1 MNHEY and CDR2 SVGAGI. With V trimmed by 4 bases and J by 1 base, 6 bases remained unmatched. The CDR3 consists of 15 residues. The DNA for the CDR3 is TGTGCCAGCAGTTTAGGACAGGGATCATCCTACGAGCAGTACTTC. Protein product: CASSLGQGSSYEQYF.

V gene TRBV7-9 combines with J gene TRBJ1-1; 9 bases fit TRBD1. V was clipped by 6 bases and J by 0 bases; unmatched bases: 2. The CDR3 sequence is 14 residues long. Germline CDR1 and CDR2: SEHNR and FQNEAQ (reference sequence). The CDR3 region is CASRGQGMNTEAFF. Written as DNA, the CDR3 is TGTGCCAGCAGGGGACAGGGCATGAACACTGAAGCTTTCTTT.

The rearrangement links TRBV6-5 to TRBJ1-3, with D possibly being TRBD1 (5 bases). This CDR3 has 15 amino acids. CDR1 MNHEY and CDR2 SVGAGI come from the germline V gene. The ends were cut back, 0 bases at V and 1 base at J, with 7 bases in the middle. The CDR3 bases are TGTGCCAGCAGTTACTCGTCAGGGTCTGGAAACACCATATATTTT. Amino acid sequence: CASSYSSGSGNTIYF.

The genes are TRBV5-8 and TRBJ2-7; 7 nucleotides line up with TRBD1. J lost 6 bases, V lost 4 bases, and 7 bases had no gene match. Germline CDR1 reads SGHTS; CDR2 reads YDEGEE. The CDR3 consists of 13 residues. CDR3 loop: CASSQTGKGEQYF. The CDR3, as DNA: TGTGCCAGCAGCCAGACAGGGAAAGGCGAGCAGTACTTC.

CDR3 sequence: CASSVGLAGANTDTQYF. The CDR3, as DNA: TGTGCCAGCAGCGTAGGACTAGCGGGGGCAAACACAGATACGCAGTATTTT. This sequence joins TRBV9 and TRBJ2-3; TRBD2 matches 12 bases. The J segment lost 2 bases and the V segment lost 0 bases, leaving 4 bases of the junction unmatched. There are 17 residues in the CDR3. Germline lookup yields CDR1 SGDLS and CDR2 YYNGEE. The full variable domain, completed using reference TRBV9 and TRBJ2-3, is DSGVTQTPKHLITATGQRVTLRCSPRSGDLSVYWYQQSLDQGLQFLIQYYNGEERAKGNILERFSAQQFPDLHSELNLSSLELGDSALYFCASSVGLAGANTDTQYFGPGTRLTVL.

This clone was observed a single time. The V and J genes are TRBV5-6 and TRBJ2-7, with D perhaps matching TRBD2 (6 bases). This CDR3 region has 14 residues. V was shortened by 5 bases and J by 1 base, with 13 bases between the two germline ends. Germline CDR1 SGHDT, CDR2 YYEEEE. CDR3 sequence (DNA): TGTGCCAGCAGTATCGGGACTGCATCCTACGAGCAGTACTTC. This translates into CASSIGTASYEQYF.